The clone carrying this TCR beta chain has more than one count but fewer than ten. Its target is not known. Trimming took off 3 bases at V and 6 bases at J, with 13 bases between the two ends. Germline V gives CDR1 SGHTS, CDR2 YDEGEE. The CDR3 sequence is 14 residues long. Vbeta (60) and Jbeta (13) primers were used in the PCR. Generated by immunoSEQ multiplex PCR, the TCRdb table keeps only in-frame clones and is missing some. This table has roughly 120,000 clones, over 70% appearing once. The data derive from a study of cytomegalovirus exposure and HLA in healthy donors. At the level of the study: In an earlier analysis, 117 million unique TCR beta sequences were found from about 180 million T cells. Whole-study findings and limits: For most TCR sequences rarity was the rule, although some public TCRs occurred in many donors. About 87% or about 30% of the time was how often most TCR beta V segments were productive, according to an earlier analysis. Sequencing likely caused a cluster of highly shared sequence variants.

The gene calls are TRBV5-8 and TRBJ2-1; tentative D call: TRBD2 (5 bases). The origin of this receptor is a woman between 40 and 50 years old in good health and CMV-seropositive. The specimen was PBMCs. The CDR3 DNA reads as TGTGCCAGCAGCTCGAGGGATACAATCAATGAGCAGTTCTTC. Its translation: CASSSRDTINEQFF.